This T cell receptor (beta chain) was sequenced in a study of blood T cell repertoires in COVID-19. Study background: Sample material is recorded as cDNA or gDNA derived from T cells, B-cell-depleted T cells, or PBMCs.

CDR1 and CDR2 (germline): SGHNT, YYREEE (reference sequence). There are 15 residues in the CDR3. The V gene lost 4 bases and the J gene lost 4 bases, with 16 bases spanning the gap. In this sample, this clone turned up once. Seattle researchers signed up patients amid active infection and tracked them longitudinally. Per the study methods: By means of reference gene primer amplification, nucleated cell counts were estimated. Sequenced by immunoSEQ multiplex PCR; TCRdb stores in-frame clones only, minus some. V and J calls and clone size are as listed in that table; D and trimming were resolved from the DNA. The table records fewer than 300,000 clones, roughly nine tenths of them present only once.

This chain uses TRBV5-4 with TRBJ2-3; D uncertain. The sequence was obtained from a woman aged 30 to 39 with COVID-19, enrolled during active disease. The sample consisted of peripheral blood. The CDR3 loop reads CASSNVNGAADTQYF. DNA for the CDR3: TGTGCCAGCAGCAACGTTAATGGCGCGGCAGATACGCAGTATTTT. The full variable domain, with the rest looked up from reference TRBV5-4 and TRBJ2-3, is ETGVTQSPTHLIKTRGQQVTLRCSSQSGHNTVSWYQQALGQGPQFIFQYYREEENGRGNFPPRFSGLQFPNYSSELNVNALELDDSALYLCASSNVNGAADTQYFGPGTRLTVL.